These T cell receptor beta chains were read from a single sample in a study of blood T cell repertoires in COVID-19. Some clones are missing from TCRdb's copy, which holds only in-frame ones; the method was immunoSEQ multiplex PCR. The sample records over 250,000 clones, roughly 90% being singletons. The specimen sequenced was PBMCs or T cells enriched from blood (not recorded which). The source of these receptors is a woman in her thirties who had recovered from COVID-19. CDR3s include the opening cysteine and the closing phenylalanine or tryptophan. D genes are given only for firm matches. Rows give clone size only sometimes, using once, few, many, or a class for an expanded clone.

-,TRBV5-1,TRBJ2-1,-,CASRQRRSSYNEQFF,TGCGCCAGCAGGCAGCGGCGTAGCTCCTACAATGAGCAGTTCTTC
-,TRBV2,TRBJ2-7,-,CASSGGAQLLVYEQYF,TGTGCCAGCAGTGGCGGGGCTCAGCTGCTGGTATACGAGCAGTACTTC
TRBD2,TRBV19,TRBJ2-3,-,CASSERGLDTQYF,TGTGCCAGTTCTGAGCGGGGGTTGGATACGCAGTATTTT
-,TRBV7-2,TRBJ2-5,-,CASSLGARPFETQYF,TGTGCCAGCAGCTTAGGGGCCCGACCCTTTGAGACCCAGTACTTC
-,TRBV27,TRBJ2-2,-,CASSGRNRVENTGELFF,TGTGCCAGCAGTGGCCGTAACAGGGTGGAGAACACCGGGGAGCTGTTTTTT
TRBD1,TRBV2,TRBJ2-3,-,CASGTDRGPSLDTQYF,TGTGCCAGTGGGACGGACAGGGGCCCCTCCCTGGATACGCAGTATTTT
TRBD1,TRBV27,TRBJ2-2,-,CASLVRTGGGTGELFF,TGTGCCAGCCTTGTGAGGACAGGGGGCGGGACCGGGGAGCTGTTTTTT
-,TRBV3-1/TRBV3-2,TRBJ1-1,few,CASSAGAFIEAFF,TGTGCCAGCAGCGCAGGGGCGTTCATTGAAGCTTTCTTT
-,TRBV3-1/TRBV3-2,TRBJ2-5,-,CASSPQGGMRRETQYF,TGTGCCAGCAGCCCGCAAGGGGGAATGAGGAGGGAGACCCAGTACTTC
-,TRBV5-5,TRBJ1-1,many,CASSLWGDEAFF,TGTGCCAGCAGCTTGTGGGGCGATGAAGCTTTCTTT
TRBD2,TRBV11-3,TRBJ2-5,-,CASSPKAGGVETQYF,TGTGCCAGCAGCCCCAAAGCGGGGGGTGTGGAGACCCAGTACTTC
-,TRBV27,TRBJ1-6,-,CASSRFRNYNSPLHF,TGTGCCAGCAGCCGATTCAGGAACTATAATTCACCCCTCCACTTT
-,TRBV5-5,TRBJ1-6,once,CASSPGTRGGYNSPLHF,TGTGCCAGCAGTCCTGGGACACGGGGGGGTTATAATTCACCCCTCCACTTT
TRBD1,TRBV10-3,TRBJ1-4,-,CAISEDREGKLFF,TGTGCCATCAGTGAGGACAGGGAAGGAAAACTGTTTTTT
TRBD2,TRBV19,TRBJ2-2,few,CPSPIGTSGVTGELFF,TGTCCCTCACCTATCGGGACTAGCGGAGTTACCGGGGAGCTGTTTTTT
-,TRBV7-9,TRBJ1-2,-,CASSRETGEPGYTF,TGTGCCAGCAGCCGAGAAACAGGTGAACCTGGCTACACCTTC
TRBD1,TRBV4-3,TRBJ2-1,-,CASSLGTGGYNEQFF,TGCGCCAGCAGCCTGGGGACAGGGGGCTACAATGAGCAGTTCTTC
TRBD1,TRBV7-2,TRBJ1-3,-,CASSIQGVYPGNTIYF,TGTGCCAGCAGCATACAGGGGGTTTATCCTGGAAACACCATATATTTT
-,TRBV5-4,TRBJ2-5,-,CASSLNGVPKDVQETQYF,TGTGCCAGCAGCCTTAACGGGGTACCGAAAGACGTTCAAGAGACCCAGTACTTC
-,TRBV5-4,TRBJ1-3,once,CASSFPAGNTIYF,TGTGCCAGCAGCTTCCCGGCTGGAAACACCATATATTTT
-,TRBV6-2/TRBV6-3,TRBJ2-2,-,CASSYSTGELFF,TGTGCCAGCAGTTACTCGACTGGGGAGCTGTTTTTT
-,TRBV18,TRBJ2-2,-,CASSPSPTSGAGELFF,TGTGCCAGCTCACCATCTCCAACTAGTGGGGCCGGGGAGCTGTTTTTT
-,TRBV7-9,TRBJ2-7,-,CASSLAQGPQGHEQYF,TGTGCCAGCAGCTTAGCTCAGGGCCCTCAAGGCCACGAGCAGTACTTC
TRBD1,TRBV6-1,TRBJ1-1,-,CASSDKGTGKAFF,TGTGCCAGCAGTGATAAGGGGACAGGGAAAGCTTTCTTT
TRBD1,TRBV19,TRBJ2-2,-,CASSKRTGGAGFNTGELFF,TGTGCCAGTAGTAAACGGACAGGGGGCGCCGGTTTTAACACCGGGGAGCTGTTTTTT
-,TRBV5-1,TRBJ2-2,-,CASSLGPRDIYTGELFF,TGCGCCAGCAGCTTGGGGCCCCGGGACATCTACACCGGGGAGCTGTTTTTT
-,TRBV5-1,TRBJ1-2,-,CASSLERDIHGYTF,TGCGCCAGCAGCTTGGAAAGGGACATCCATGGCTACACCTTC
-,TRBV7-6,TRBJ1-3,-,CASSLKGGRGNTIYF,TGTGCCAGCAGCCTTAAAGGGGGTCGGGGAAACACCATATATTTT
-,TRBV19,TRBJ2-3,-,CAGARSFTDTQYF,TGTGCCGGCGCGCGGAGTTTCACAGATACGCAGTATTTT
-,TRBV18,TRBJ1-1,-,CASSVTGGENTEAFF,TGTGCCAGCTCCGTAACGGGGGGGGAGAACACTGAAGCTTTCTTT
-,TRBV27,TRBJ2-7,-,CASRSGMYEQYF,TGTGCCAGCAGATCGGGGATGTACGAGCAGTACTTC
-,TRBV5-8,TRBJ2-1,once,CASSQDSYNEQFF,TGTGCCAGCAGCCAAGACAGCTACAATGAGCAGTTCTTC
-,TRBV30,TRBJ2-5,-,CAWSVRSEMTETQYF,TGTGCCTGGAGTGTGCGGAGTGAGATGACGGAGACCCAGTACTTC
-,TRBV7-9,TRBJ2-7,-,CASSPTRSYFDEQYF,TGTGCCAGCAGCCCGACTAGATCGTATTTTGACGAGCAGTACTTC
-,TRBV5-1,TRBJ1-2,-,CASSLETAYGYTF,TGCGCCAGCAGCTTGGAAACAGCCTATGGCTACACCTTC
-,TRBV5-4,TRBJ2-7,-,CASSLAPPLSEQYF,TGTGCCAGCAGCTTGGCCCCACCCCTGAGCGAGCAGTACTTC
-,TRBV14,TRBJ1-2,-,CASSPRGLRQGYTF,TGTGCCAGCAGCCCTCGTGGTTTACGCCAGGGCTACACCTTC
-,TRBV4-1,TRBJ2-1,once,CASSQEHGTRGEQFF,TGCGCCAGCAGCCAAGAGCACGGGACTCGAGGTGAGCAGTTCTTC
-,TRBV24-1,TRBJ1-5,-,CATQGVNQPQHF,TGTGCCACGCAGGGCGTCAATCAGCCCCAGCATTTT
-,TRBV28,TRBJ2-3,-,CASSLSVPRTDTQYF,TGTGCCAGCAGTTTATCAGTGCCTAGGACAGATACGCAGTATTTT
TRBD1,TRBV13,TRBJ1-6,-,CASSNRDRDSPLHF,TGTGCCAGCTCCAACCGGGACAGGGATTCACCCCTCCACTTT
TRBD1,TRBV28,TRBJ1-1,-,CASSSPSPGTGGFNTEAFF,TGTGCCAGCAGTTCCCCATCGCCAGGGACAGGGGGCTTTAACACTGAAGCTTTCTTT
-,TRBV7-9,TRBJ1-1,-,CASSLIRIGQRNTEAFF,TGTGCCAGCAGCTTAATCAGGATCGGACAGAGGAACACTGAAGCTTTCTTT
TRBD1,TRBV19,TRBJ1-4,-,CASSIGGQGVTVLRGEKLFF,TGTGCCAGTAGTATAGGAGGACAGGGAGTAACCGTACTGCGGGGGGAAAAACTGTTTTTT
TRBD1,TRBV5-4,TRBJ2-4,-,CASSLGQGVAKNIQYF,TGTGCCAGCAGCTTGGGGCAGGGGGTAGCCAAAAACATTCAGTACTTC
-,TRBV7-9,TRBJ1-1,-,CASSLGGNGAMNTEAFF,TGTGCCAGCAGCTTGGGGGGTAACGGGGCCATGAACACTGAAGCTTTCTTT
TRBD1,TRBV5-6,TRBJ1-1,-,CASSWDRGTEAFF,TGTGCCAGCAGCTGGGACAGGGGCACTGAAGCTTTCTTT
-,TRBV7-2,TRBJ2-2,-,CASSRPGAGELFF,TGTGCCAGCAGCCGCCCAGGGGCCGGGGAGCTGTTTTTT
TRBD2,TRBV12-3/TRBV12-4,TRBJ2-5,-,CASSPGGLETQYF,TGTGCCAGCAGTCCGGGGGGGCTTGAGACCCAGTACTTC
TRBD1,TRBV7-2,TRBJ1-5,-,CASSRTGGSQPQHF,TGTGCCAGCAGTCGTACAGGGGGCTCCCAGCCCCAGCATTTT
-,TRBV7-6,TRBJ1-1,-,CASSLGEVTEAFF,TGTGCCAGCAGCCTCGGAGAGGTCACTGAAGCTTTCTTT
TRBD1,TRBV6-6,TRBJ2-1,-,CASSFWTGRPAEQFF,TGTGCCAGCAGTTTCTGGACAGGGAGACCTGCTGAGCAGTTCTTC
-,TRBV19,TRBJ2-1,-,CASSPLGLYNEQFF,TGTGCCAGTAGTCCCCTTGGACTGTACAATGAGCAGTTCTTC
TRBD2,TRBV28,TRBJ2-1,-,CASSLIGLADNNEQFF,TGTGCCAGCAGTTTAATAGGACTAGCGGACAACAATGAGCAGTTCTTC